This T cell receptor (beta chain) was retrieved from a study of pediatric ulcerative colitis. Rectal tissue came from one to two pinch biopsies taken at colonoscopy. The diagnostic colonoscopy in ulcerative colitis patients preceded any immunosuppressive treatment. Study-wide results and caveats: A couple of rectal clonotypes were found only in ulcerative colitis patients, all of them. Compared with controls, ulcerative colitis showed greater blood-rectum clone sharing.

Repertoires were generated with immunoSEQ multiplex PCR, while TCRdb's copy carries only in-frame clones and drops some. The repertoire consists of tens of thousands of clones, with about two thirds occurring once and the leading ten covering 15% to 19%. As concerns this clone: Antigen: not known.

Germline CDR1 reads ENHRY; CDR2 reads SYGVKD. The CDR3 is made up of 15 amino acids. The V gene lost 0 bases and the J gene lost 0 bases, with 3 bases spanning the gap. The sequencing input was gut tissue. This clonotype was obtained from a boy aged 5-17 years with severe ulcerative colitis. The chain recombines TRBV10-3 with TRBJ2-6; D gene uncertain. The CDR3 loop reads CAISESGSGANVLTF. CDR3 sequence (DNA): TGTGCCATCAGTGAGTCCGGCTCTGGGGCCAACGTCCTGACTTTC.